The rows below give T cell receptor beta chains drawn from one sample of a study of cytomegalovirus exposure and HLA in healthy donors. The method was immunoSEQ multiplex PCR; TCRdb's version includes in-frame clones alone and lacks a portion of them. Among more than 130,000 clones listed, about 86% were seen once. The sample comprised PBMCs. Every receptor here comes from a woman between 18 and 29 years old in good health and CMV-seropositive. The CDR3 runs from the conserved cysteine through the conserved F or W. Each record gives: J gene, CDR3 length, D gene, clone size, V gene, CDR3 DNA, CDR3 protein. D genes are given only for firm matches. Size tells how often a clone was seen (once, few, many) or the class of an expanded clone, and some rows leave it out.

TRBJ1-2,18,TRBD1,NA,TRBV7-2,TGTGCCAGCAGCTTAGAGTACCAACAACCGGGGACAGCCCCATACTACACCTTC,CASSLEYQQPGTAPYYTF
TRBJ2-7,17,TRBD1,few,TRBV7-2,TGTGCCAGCAGCCCCAGGATACCAGGGGGACGGAGCTACGAGCAGTACTTC,CASSPRIPGGRSYEQYF
TRBJ2-1,16,TRBD2,NA,TRBV9,TGTGCCAGCAGCGTCGGTGGCGGGGGGGCCTACAATGAGCAGTTCTTC,CASSVGGGGAYNEQFF
TRBJ1-1,14,TRBD1,NA,TRBV15,TGTGCCACCAGCGCCCGACAGGGTTCGACTGAAGCTTTCTTT,CATSARQGSTEAFF
TRBJ2-5,18,TRBD2,few,TRBV28,TGTGCCAGCAGTTTATCTCGGGGTAGCGGGGGGGCTGAAGAGACCCAGTACTTC,CASSLSRGSGGAEETQYF
TRBJ2-3,16,NA,NA,TRBV14,TGTGCCAGCAGCCTTTTGACTAGAGGTAGCACAGATACGCAGTATTTT,CASSLLTRGSTDTQYF
TRBJ1-4,13,NA,once,TRBV4-1,TGCGCCAGCAGCCAAGACAGGGGCGTGGGACTGTTTTTT,CASSQDRGVGLFF
TRBJ2-2,15,NA,NA,TRBV5-1,TGCGCCAGCAGCCCGATTAGCCGGAACACCGGGGAGCTGTTTTTT,CASSPISRNTGELFF
TRBJ1-4,15,NA,NA,TRBV21-1,TGTGCCAGGCCCGATCTGTGGCAGGGGTTAAAAAAACTGTTTTTT,CARPDLWQGLKKLFF
TRBJ1-5,13,TRBD1,NA,TRBV28,TGTGCCAGCAGTTTCCCGAGGGGGCCCGCCCAGCATTTT,CASSFPRGPAQHF
TRBJ2-3,14,NA,NA,TRBV6-6,TGTGCCAGCAGACTACGACAGAACACAGATACGCAGTATTTT,CASRLRQNTDTQYF
TRBJ1-2,15,NA,NA,TRBV27,TGTGCCAGCTGTCGAGGAGCCCCTTCAAACTATGGCTACACCTTC,CASCRGAPSNYGYTF
TRBJ1-2,12,NA,NA,TRBV29-1,TGCAGCGTAACCCAGGGTACCTATGGCTACACCTTC,CSVTQGTYGYTF
TRBJ2-1,19,TRBD2,NA,TRBV27,TGTGCCAGCAGTTCACATCTTGTTGGGACTAGCGCCACTTACAATGAGCAGTTCTTC,CASSSHLVGTSATYNEQFF
TRBJ2-4,14,TRBD1,NA,TRBV6-6,TGTGCCAGCGGCGACAGGGAATGGAGAAACATTCAGTACTTC,CASGDREWRNIQYF
TRBJ2-1,11,NA,NA,TRBV6-4,TGTGCCAGCAGCAGGGGTAATGAGCAGTTCTTC,CASSRGNEQFF
TRBJ2-7,14,NA,NA,TRBV5-1,TGCGCCAGCAGCTTGGACCAGGGGATCTACGAGCAGTACTTC,CASSLDQGIYEQYF
TRBJ2-7,11,NA,NA,TRBV18,TGTGCCAGCTCACCATTCGGCGAGCAGTACTTC,CASSPFGEQYF
TRBJ2-6,16,NA,NA,TRBV5-1,TGCGCCAGCAGCTTGGTTCCAATCTCTGGGGCCAACGTCCTGACTTTC,CASSLVPISGANVLTF
TRBJ2-5,13,TRBD1,once,TRBV2,TGTGCCAGCAGTGCGGACAGGGAGCAGACCCAGTACTTC,CASSADREQTQYF
TRBJ1-2,13,NA,once,TRBV7-2,TGTGCCAGCAGTCCGACGACAGGCTATGGCTACACCTTC,CASSPTTGYGYTF
TRBJ1-2,14,TRBD1,NA,TRBV9,TGTGCCAGCAGCGTACAGGGGGGAATCTATGGCTACACCTTC,CASSVQGGIYGYTF
TRBJ1-1,15,NA,NA,TRBV29-1,TGCAGCGTTGAACCGCGGAGGGGGGGTGACACTGAAGCTTTCTTT,CSVEPRRGGDTEAFF
TRBJ2-3,11,NA,NA,TRBV29-1,TGCAGCGTTGACTCGACAGATACGCAGTATTTT,CSVDSTDTQYF
TRBJ2-3,14,TRBD1,NA,TRBV7-3,TGTGCCAGCAGCTTGGGACAGTACACAGATACGCAGTATTTT,CASSLGQYTDTQYF
TRBJ1-2,13,NA,once,TRBV27,TGTGCCAGCCGATCGCTACAGGACTATGGCTACACCTTC,CASRSLQDYGYTF
TRBJ2-3,17,NA,NA,TRBV7-2,TGTGCCAGCAGCTTACCCTTAGGGGGGGTGCGCACAGATACGCAGTATTTT,CASSLPLGGVRTDTQYF
TRBJ2-7,14,NA,few,TRBV2,TGTGCCAGCACTAGGTACAGGGAAGGCTACGAGCAGTACTTC,CASTRYREGYEQYF
TRBJ1-2,13,NA,few,TRBV19,TGTGCCAGTAGTCCGCAGGGTCTCCCTGGCTACACCTTC,CASSPQGLPGYTF
TRBJ1-5,15,NA,NA,TRBV25-1,TGTGCCAGCAGTGAGTCGGGAACGCAAAATCAGCCCCAGCATTTT,CASSESGTQNQPQHF
TRBJ2-5,16,NA,NA,TRBV5-1,TGCGCCAGCAGCTTGAGCAGGGGTTTTTTGGAAGAGACCCAGTACTTC,CASSLSRGFLEETQYF
TRBJ2-7,15,TRBD1,few,TRBV9,TGTGCCAGCAGCTTGACAGGGGGCTTCCCCTACGAGCAGTACTTC,CASSLTGGFPYEQYF
TRBJ1-6,12,NA,NA,TRBV10-2,TGCGCCAGCATGGGGGGAAATTCACCCCTCCACTTT,CASMGGNSPLHF
TRBJ2-1,13,NA,NA,TRBV9,TGTGCCAGCAGCCGGGCGGGACCCAATGAGCAGTTCTTC,CASSRAGPNEQFF
TRBJ1-5,15,NA,NA,TRBV28,TGTGCCAGCAGTTTCACAGGGAGGGAGAATCAGCCCCAGCATTTT,CASSFTGRENQPQHF
TRBJ1-1,16,TRBD1,NA,TRBV28,TGTGCCAGCAGTTACGCGCGCAACAGGGGGGACACTGAAGCTTTCTTT,CASSYARNRGDTEAFF
TRBJ2-2,14,TRBD1,NA,TRBV5-1,TGCGCCAGCAGCTGGACAGGGGGCACCGGGGAGCTGTTTTTT,CASSWTGGTGELFF
TRBJ1-1,15,NA,NA,TRBV11-2,TGTGCCAGCAGCTTAGATAACACCAGGAACACTGAAGCTTTCTTT,CASSLDNTRNTEAFF
TRBJ2-1,14,NA,NA,TRBV27,TGTGCCAGCAGTCGTACGTGGCAGAACAATGAGCAGTTCTTC,CASSRTWQNNEQFF
TRBJ1-6,14,NA,NA,TRBV28,TGTGCCAGCAGTTTACTGAGACAGGCTTCACCCCTCCACTTT,CASSLLRQASPLHF